Presented here are 24 T cell receptor beta chains from one specimen sequenced in a study of CD8 T cells in Susac syndrome. RNA amounts of 0.5 to 1 ug underwent reverse transcription with random hexamers. TCRdb ran MiXCR on the immunoSEQ multiplex PCR reads and lists one entry per CDR3 protein. The sample includes hundreds of thousands of distinct CDR3 sequences, 89% of them seen just once. The specimen sequenced was CD8+ T cells from PBMCs. The receptors derive from a human donor with multiple sclerosis.

In this sample, this clonotype turned up a few times. At one end, the junction sequence differs from germline, possibly due to a read error. This chain joins TRBV29-1 and TRBJ2-3; TRBD2 matches 15 bases. The germline CDR1 and CDR2 sequences are SQVTM and ANQGSEA. This CDR3 is 18 amino acids long. The DNA of the CDR3 is TGCAGCGTTGAAGCTCCGGGACTAGCGGGGGGACGCACGGATACGCAGTATTTT. Residues: CSVEAPGLAGGRTDTQYF.

This clonotype was seen only once. The genes are TRBV13 and TRBJ2-7, with 8 bases matching TRBD2. The CDR3 runs to 14 residues. The germline V gene encodes CDR1 PRHDT and CDR2 FYEKMQ (reference sequence). The V segment lost 8 bases and the J segment 6 bases; nucleotides outside the gene matches: 12. This chain's CDR3 is CASQTGGRYSEQYF. In DNA, the CDR3 is TGTGCCAGCCAGACGGGAGGGCGGTATTCCGAGCAGTACTTC.

The chain employs TRBV29-1 and TRBJ1-1; no clear D. Deletions cut 5 bases from V and 3 bases from J, with 4 bases between. The germline CDR1 and CDR2 sequences are SQVTM and ANQGSEA. The CDR3 spans 10 residues. This CDR3 is CSVMDTEAFF. CDR3 nucleotide sequence: TGCAGCGTTATGGACACTGAAGCTTTCTTT. Looking up the rest from reference TRBV29-1 and TRBJ1-1 gives the full variable domain: SAVISQKPSRDICQRGTSLTIQCQVDSQVTMMFWYRQQPGQSLTLIATANQGSEATYESGFVIDKFPISRPNLTFSTLTVSNMSPEDSSIYLCSVMDTEAFFGQGTRLTVV.

The V gene is TRBV13, the J gene TRBJ2-7; D may be TRBD1 or TRBD2 (6 bases each). CDR3 length: 18 amino acids. Trimming pared 6 bases from V and 4 bases from J, leaving 28 bases between. Germline CDR1 and CDR2: PRHDT and FYEKMQ (reference sequence). The DNA for the CDR3 is TGTGCCAGCAGTATAAGTCCCGGGGGCGTGGTACCCTGGTACGAGCAGTACTTC. This sequence encodes CASSISPGGVVPWYEQYF.

The chain is built from TRBV30 and TRBJ2-1; TRBD1 matches 9 bases. Germline CDR1 is GTSNPN and CDR2 is SVGIG (reference sequence). The V segment lost 5 bases and the J segment 8 bases; nucleotides outside the gene matches: 4. The CDR3 sequence is 12 residues long. Here the CDR3 reads CAWQRQGDEQFF. For the CDR3, the DNA is TGTGCCTGGCAGAGACAGGGGGATGAGCAGTTCTTC.

The genes are TRBV6-6 and TRBJ1-5, with a possible D match to TRBD1 (6 bases). Germline lookup yields CDR1 MNHNY and CDR2 SVGAGI (reference sequence). Trimming took 5 bases from V and 9 from J, leaving 23 bases between them. The CDR3 length is 16 residues. Here the CDR3 DNA reads TGTGCCAGCAGTAACTTTGCCCCACAGACAGGCGGGCCCCAGCATTTT. Translation gives CASSNFAPQTGGPQHF.

CDR3 in DNA: TGTGCCAGCAGCTCGGGGGGGAGGCCTTACAATGAGCAGTTCTTC. Encoded protein: CASSSGGRPYNEQFF. This chain connects TRBV7-8 to TRBJ2-1, with 8 bases matching TRBD2. Germline V gives CDR1 SGHVS, CDR2 FQNEAQ. This CDR3 comprises 15 residues. J was trimmed by 4 bases and V by 4 bases; bases with no gene match: 6.

This chain connects TRBV21-1 to TRBJ2-1; no check of the table's D call, TRBD1, against the DNA was made. TRBV21-1 is annotated as a pseudogene. The CDR3 runs to 18 residues. The CDR3 loop is CASSHALGDGRGDNEQFF. The CDR3 nucleotides are TGTGCCAGCAGCCACGCCCTGGGAGACGGGAGAGGAGACAATGAGCAGTTCTTC.

V is TRBV13 and J is TRBJ2-7; possibly TRBD1 or TRBD2 for D (6 bases each). This CDR3 spans 17 amino acids. With 4 bases removed from V and 2 bases from J, the gap between germline ends came to 21 bases. The germline V gene has CDR1 PRHDT and CDR2 FYEKMQ (reference sequence). This chain's CDR3 is CASSSKIADRAPYEQYF. CDR3 DNA sequence: TGTGCCAGCAGCTCTAAAATAGCGGACAGAGCCCCCTACGAGCAGTACTTC.

This clonotype has only one observation. The chain links TRBV7-6 to TRBJ1-5, with 7 positions matching TRBD1. Losses at the gene ends were 4 bases for V and 0 bases for J; bases not matched to a gene: 6. The CDR3 has 16 amino acids. The germline V gene encodes CDR1 SGHVS and CDR2 FNYEAQ. This chain's CDR3 is CASSSYTGASNQPQHF. CDR3 DNA: TGTGCCAGCAGCTCTTACACAGGGGCTAGCAATCAGCCCCAGCATTTT.

The rearrangement joins TRBV28 to TRBJ1-5; the D is unclear. Germline loops: CDR1 MDHEN, CDR2 SYDVKM. This CDR3 comprises 13 residues. V gave up 6 bases and J gave up 9 bases, with 15 bases separating them. CDR3 nucleotides: TGTGCCAGCAGGAACGGAGACCAGCCGCCCCAGCATTTT. This translates into CASRNGDQPPQHF.

V gene TRBV27 combines with J gene TRBJ1-1; tentative D call: TRBD1 (6 bases). CDR1 and CDR2 (germline): MNHEY, SMNVEV (reference sequence). This CDR3 has 15 residues. V was cut by 1 base and J by 3 bases, with 12 bases left in between. CDR3 region: CASSLLDSRYTEAFF. DNA of the CDR3: TGTGCCAGCAGTTTATTGGACAGTAGATACACTGAAGCTTTCTTT.

The chain couples TRBV21-1 to TRBJ1-2; the tabulated D call, TRBD1, remains unverified against the DNA. TRBV21-1 is assigned pseudogene status. The CDR3 length is 14 residues. CDR3 nucleotides: TGTATTCGCAGGGGGGGACTAGCTAACTATGGCTACACCTTC. This sequence encodes CIRRGGLANYGYTF.

This chain joins TRBV29-1 and TRBJ1-2, with 7 bases lining up with TRBD1. The J segment lost 10 bases and the V segment lost 6 bases, leaving 5 bases of the junction unmatched. The germline CDR1 and CDR2 sequences are SQVTM and ANQGSEA. This CDR3 contains 10 residues. The CDR3 is CSVNDRDYTF. CDR3 in DNA: TGCAGCGTGAACGACAGGGACTACACCTTC.

The chain is built from TRBV12-3 or TRBV12-4 and TRBJ1-4, with 10 bases aligning to TRBD1. V trimming: 2 bases; J trimming: 6 bases; junction bases outside the gene matches: 3. CDR3 size: 15 residues. The CDR3 DNA is TGTGCCAGCAGTTTAATGACAGGGGGCGATGAAAAACTGTTTTTT. It encodes CASSLMTGGDEKLFF.

This clonotype was found a few times. The chain recombines TRBV28 with TRBJ1-6; no clear D. The V and J ends lost 5 bases and 6 bases respectively, with 17 bases between them. This CDR3 contains 16 residues. Germline-derived CDR1 and CDR2 are MDHEN and SYDVKM. The CDR3 nucleotides are TGTGCCAGCAGTCGAATCCCGGGCCCCGCTAATTCACCCCTCCACTTT. Protein: CASSRIPGPANSPLHF. The entire variable domain, with the rest obtained from reference TRBV28 and TRBJ1-6, is as follows: DVKVTQSSRYLVKRTGEKVFLECVQDMDHENMFWYRQDPGLGLRLIYFSYDVKMKEKGDIPEGYSVSREKKERFSLILESASTNQTSMYLCASSRIPGPANSPLHFGNGTRLTVT.

This rearrangement joins TRBV7-9 to TRBJ2-5, with a possible D match to TRBD1 (6 bases). Trimming left V 4 bases short and J 9 bases short, with 15 bases between. The germline CDR1 and CDR2 sequences are SEHNR and FQNEAQ (reference sequence). The CDR3 runs to 13 residues. The DNA for the CDR3 is TGTGCCAGCAGCTCTCTGTTGGGGGCGGCCCAGTACTTC. This gives the protein CASSSLLGAAQYF.

The chain carries TRBV27 and TRBJ2-1, with D hard to call. This CDR3 comprises 16 residues. V was cut by 7 bases and J by 1 base, with 17 bases left in between. Germline V gene data show CDR1 as MNHEY and CDR2 as SMNVEV (reference sequence). The CDR3 coding sequence is TGTGCCAGCACCCTGGCTGGGTTCGGGTCCTACAATGAGCAGTTCTTC. It is translated as CASTLAGFGSYNEQFF.

V is TRBV6-1 and J is TRBJ2-5, with 8 bases aligning to TRBD2. With V trimmed by 8 bases and J by 1 base, 6 bases remained unmatched. Germline loops: CDR1 MNHNS, CDR2 SASEGT. The CDR3 extends over 14 amino acids. The CDR3 nucleotides read TGTGCCAGCTATTCGGGGGGGGCCCAAGAGACCCAGTACTTC. Amino acids: CASYSGGAQETQYF.

The chain combines TRBV12-5 with TRBJ2-1; D is tentatively TRBD1 or TRBD2 (5 bases each). The CDR3 runs 15 residues. Germline V gene sequence: CDR1 LGHNT, CDR2 FRNRAP. V lost 5 bases and J 2 bases, leaving 13 bases between the germline ends. The chain's CDR3 is CASGAGASPYNEQFF. The CDR3 nucleotides are TGTGCTAGTGGTGCCGGGGCGTCCCCCTACAATGAGCAGTTCTTC. The complete variable domain, with remaining parts taken from reference TRBV12-5 and TRBJ2-1, reads DARVTQTPRHKVTEMGQEVTMRCQPILGHNTVFWYRQTMMQGLELLAYFRNRAPLDDSGMPKDRFSAEMPDATLATLKIQPSEPRDSAVYFCASGAGASPYNEQFFGPGTRLTVL.

CDR3 nucleotides: TGTGCCAGCACCGGACTAGCGGGACAATACGAGCAGTACTTC. This sequence encodes CASTGLAGQYEQYF. The chain recombines TRBV6-2 or TRBV6-3 with TRBJ2-7; TRBD2 matches at 12 bases. V shed 7 bases, J shed 4 bases, and the junction held 5 bases outside the gene matches. CDR1 is MNHEY and CDR2 is SVGEGT in the germline V gene. The CDR3 covers 14 residues.

The chain links TRBV18 to TRBJ2-3; D is perhaps TRBD2 (6 bases). Germline CDR1 is KGHSH and CDR2 is LQKENI. Trimming took 2 bases from V and 3 from J, leaving 12 bases between them. There are 15 residues in the CDR3. The CDR3, as DNA: TGTGCCAGCTCACCAGACGGGGAGGCTACAGATACGCAGTATTTT. Translation: CASSPDGEATDTQYF.

This clonotype was detected only once. The J gene is TRBJ2-2, the V gene TRBV4-3, with D perhaps TRBD1 or TRBD2 (5 bases each). This CDR3 spans 16 amino acids. The germline V gene encodes CDR1 LGHNA and CDR2 YSLEER. V lost 5 bases and J lost 0, with 13 bases in between. The CDR3 bases are TGCGCCAGCAGCACCTCGGGACGGGCGAACACCGGGGAGCTGTTTTTT. This gives the protein CASSTSGRANTGELFF.

The rearrangement joins TRBV4-1 to TRBJ2-4; 8 bases line up with TRBD2. The trim removed 2 bases at V and 13 bases at J, leaving 7 bases unmatched. Germline V gene data show CDR1 as MGHRA and CDR2 as YSYEKL. This CDR3 region has 13 residues. The CDR3 DNA sequence: TGCGCCAGCAGCCAACCGGGAGGGTCGGAGCAGTACTTC. Its translation is CASSQPGGSEQYF.